The present entry profiles one T cell receptor beta chain with its context. The antigen is unknown. This sample is part of a study of CD8 T cells in ankylosing spondylitis. The CDR3 is made up of 14 amino acids. V lost 2 bases and J lost 6, with 12 bases in between. Germline CDR1 reads LGHDT; CDR2 reads YNNKEL (reference sequence). A single record per CDR3 protein comes from TCRdb applying MiXCR to the 5' RACE reads. The data hold roughly 400,000 distinct CDR3 sequences, with about 22% observed a single time. Whole-study results and caveats: A TCR beta motif of eight or nine highly homologous variants seemed to mark ankylosing spondylitis blood. Reportedly, significant enrichment of disease-linked clones occurred in matched ankylosing spondylitis synovial fluid.

The chain links TRBV3-1 to TRBJ2-3; maybe TRBD1 (6 bases). The TCR originated in a male donor with ankylosing spondylitis. Specimen: blood, either unsorted or a sorted T cell fraction (not recorded which). The CDR3 DNA reads TGTGCCAGCAGCCAAAACAGGGCCGGGGATACGCAGTATTTT. This gives the protein CASSQNRAGDTQYF.